These 25 T cell receptor beta chains came from one sample sequenced in a study of blood T cell repertoires in COVID-19. Repertoires were generated with immunoSEQ multiplex PCR, while TCRdb's copy carries only in-frame clones and drops some. Of some 250,000 clones listed, roughly 90% were seen once; the top ten hold approximately 9%. Material: PBMCs or T cells enriched from blood (not recorded which). These receptors were taken from a man between 40 and 49 years old who had recovered from COVID-19.

CDR3 amino acids: CAWGTSGSSSVVAKNIQYF. Here the CDR3 DNA reads TGTGCCTGGGGGACTAGCGGGAGTTCGTCCGTTGTAGCCAAAAACATTCAGTACTTC. The V and J genes are TRBV30 and TRBJ2-4; 14 bases are shared with TRBD2. The germline V gene has CDR1 GTSNPN and CDR2 SVGIG (reference sequence). With 5 bases clipped from V and 0 bases from J, the junction kept 12 bases outside the gene matches. This CDR3 has 19 residues.

V gene TRBV19 combines with J gene TRBJ1-5, with 8 bases aligning to TRBD1. V gave up 5 bases and J gave up 6 bases; unmatched junction bases: 12. CDR3 length equals 16 residues. Germline lookup yields CDR1 LNHDA and CDR2 SQIVND (reference sequence). CDR3 region: CASSSQGEEVGQPQHF. The CDR3 nucleotides read TGTGCCAGTAGTTCACAGGGGGAGGAGGTTGGTCAGCCCCAGCATTTT.

This chain joins TRBV5-5 and TRBJ1-4; D remains unclear. The CDR3 extends over 16 amino acids. Germline CDR1 is SGHKS and CDR2 is YYEKEE (reference sequence). V was clipped by 0 bases and J by 2 bases, with 11 bases between them. This CDR3 is CASSLVLGRTNEKLFF. In DNA form, the CDR3 reads TGTGCCAGCAGCTTGGTCTTGGGCAGGACTAATGAAAAACTGTTTTTT.

This clone was picked up one time. This chain joins TRBV11-2 and TRBJ2-1; TRBD1 matches 7 bases. The CDR3 runs 15 residues. V trimming: 3 bases; J trimming: 11 bases; junction bases outside the gene matches: 13. CDR1 SGHAT and CDR2 FQNNGV come from the germline V gene. The CDR3 bases are TGTGCCAGCAGCTTCCCCAGCGGACAGGTGTCTCAGCAGTTCTTC. It is translated as CASSFPSGQVSQQFF.

The J gene is TRBJ1-5, the V gene TRBV12-5, with unresolved D. Germline CDR1 reads LGHNT; CDR2 reads FRNRAP. The CDR3 is made up of 13 amino acids. V was shortened by 2 bases and J by 5 bases, with 7 bases between the two germline ends. CDR3: CASGLLEYQPQHF. DNA of the CDR3: TGTGCTAGTGGTTTGTTAGAGTATCAGCCCCAGCATTTT.

This clone was seen a single time. This chain uses TRBV5-5 with TRBJ1-5, with D perhaps matching TRBD1 (5 bases). From germline, CDR1 is SGHKS and CDR2 YYEKEE (reference sequence). The CDR3 consists of 13 residues. V lost 1 base and J lost 7, with 9 bases in between. The CDR3 reads CASSLSGWQPQHF. The CDR3 DNA sequence: TGTGCCAGCAGCTTGTCAGGGTGGCAGCCCCAGCATTTT.

The rearrangement links TRBV28 to TRBJ2-3, with a weak D call TRBD2 (6 bases). The germline V gene encodes CDR1 MDHEN and CDR2 SYDVKM. There are 18 residues in the CDR3. The V end was cut by 0 bases, the J end by 1 base, with 17 bases between. CDR3 amino acids: CASSLWLGGSGRTDTQYF. The DNA of the CDR3 is TGTGCCAGCAGTTTATGGCTAGGAGGTAGCGGCCGCACAGATACGCAGTATTTT. Combining the CDR3 with reference TRBV28 and TRBJ2-3 gives the whole variable domain DVKVTQSSRYLVKRTGEKVFLECVQDMDHENMFWYRQDPGLGLRLIYFSYDVKMKEKGDIPEGYSVSREKKERFSLILESASTNQTSMYLCASSLWLGGSGRTDTQYFGPGTRLTVL.

This chain joins TRBV28 and TRBJ1-5, with 8 bases aligning to TRBD1. The germline CDR1 and CDR2 sequences are MDHEN and SYDVKM. J was trimmed by 2 bases and V by 6 bases; bases with no gene match: 6. The CDR3 totals 15 residues. DNA of the CDR3: TGTGCCAGCAGAGAATCGACAGGGGGCAATCAGCCCCAGCATTTT. It codes for CASRESTGGNQPQHF.

The chain carries TRBV29-1 and TRBJ2-2; 7 positions agree with TRBD1. Germline CDR1 and CDR2: SQVTM and ANQGSEA. V lost 2 bases, J lost 7 bases, and 10 bases stayed unmatched. This CDR3 contains 15 residues. The CDR3 protein is CSVESVRGLGGELFF. DNA for the CDR3: TGCAGCGTTGAAAGCGTTAGGGGGCTTGGCGGGGAGCTGTTTTTT.

The gene calls are TRBV6-2 or TRBV6-3 and TRBJ2-7, with TRBD2 as a possible D gene (5 bases). V was trimmed by 2 bases and J by 6 bases, leaving 11 bases between them. In germline, CDR1 is MNHEY, CDR2 SVGEGT. The CDR3 is 13 residues long. The CDR3 nucleotides read TGTGCCAGCAGTTACGGCGGGTTTCCCGAGCAGTACTTC. It is translated as CASSYGGFPEQYF.

This clone was counted between two and nine times. This sequence joins TRBV18 and TRBJ2-1, with 9 bases that match TRBD2. The CDR3 runs 18 residues. V lost 2 bases and J lost 5; bases outside the gene matches: 13. The germline gives CDR1 KGHSH, CDR2 LQKENI. The CDR3 is CASSPSFLAGSINNEQFF. The CDR3 DNA reads as TGTGCCAGCTCACCATCTTTCCTAGCGGGATCTATTAACAATGAGCAGTTCTTC.

The chain recombines TRBV6-5 with TRBJ1-5, with a weak D call TRBD1 (5 bases). In germline, CDR1 is MNHEY, CDR2 SVGAGI. V was clipped by 10 bases and J by 1 base, with 17 bases between them. The CDR3 runs to 15 residues. The CDR3 is CAMSWGTGSNQPQHF. CDR3 coding DNA: TGTGCCATGTCGTGGGGGACTGGGAGCAATCAGCCCCAGCATTTT.

This clone was observed once. The V call is TRBV7-3, the J call TRBJ1-1; 9 bases are a match to TRBD1. CDR3 length: 15 residues. Germline CDR1 SGHTA, CDR2 FQGTGA. The trim removed 4 bases at V and 5 bases at J, leaving 8 bases unmatched. The CDR3 spells CASSSLGTGNTEAFF. CDR3 nucleotide sequence: TGTGCCAGCAGCTCCCTTGGGACAGGGAATACTGAAGCTTTCTTT.

The chain couples TRBV4-1 to TRBJ2-1, with a possible D match to TRBD2 (5 bases). The germline gives CDR1 MGHRA, CDR2 YSYEKL. Trimming shortened V by 2 bases and J by 3 bases, and 14 bases separated the two germline ends. The length of the CDR3 is 16 residues. CDR3 DNA: TGCGCCAGCAGCCAACCCCAGCGGCCGAACTACAATGAGCAGTTCTTC. This gives the protein CASSQPQRPNYNEQFF.

V is TRBV2 and J is TRBJ1-3, with D hard to call. Deletions cut 6 bases from V and 0 bases from J, with 9 bases between. The CDR3 is 14 residues long. Germline loops: CDR1 SNHLY, CDR2 FYNNEI. CDR3 sequence reads: CASRETISGNTIYF. The CDR3 region has the DNA TGTGCCAGCAGGGAAACTATCTCTGGAAACACCATATATTTT.

This chain links TRBV9 with TRBJ2-1; perhaps TRBD2 as D (6 bases). This CDR3 has 16 residues. V was cut by 0 bases and J by 0 bases, with 10 bases left in between. Germline V lookup: CDR1 SGDLS, CDR2 YYNGEE. The CDR3 sequence is CASSVDDSGSYNEQFF. The CDR3 bases are TGTGCCAGCAGCGTAGATGATAGCGGCTCCTACAATGAGCAGTTCTTC. Combining the CDR3 with reference TRBV9 and TRBJ2-1 gives the whole variable domain DSGVTQTPKHLITATGQRVTLRCSPRSGDLSVYWYQQSLDQGLQFLIQYYNGEERAKGNILERFSAQQFPDLHSELNLSSLELGDSALYFCASSVDDSGSYNEQFFGPGTRLTVL.

The chain couples TRBV6-6 to TRBJ1-6; 7 positions match TRBD1. Germline V CDR1 and CDR2: MNHNY, SVGAGI (reference sequence). This CDR3 spans 15 amino acids. Written as DNA, the CDR3 is TGTGCGATAAGCGGAGGGGGCTCGGGGAATTCACCCCTCCACTTT. Its translation is CAISGGGSGNSPLHF.

The chain joins TRBV7-3 to TRBJ1-1; D possibly corresponds to TRBD1 (5 bases). This CDR3 is built from 18 residues. V was cut by 4 bases and J by 0 bases, with 21 bases left in between. CDR1 SGHTA and CDR2 FQGTGA come from the germline V gene. Here the CDR3 reads CASSYLGRGFSMNTEAFF. CDR3 bases: TGTGCCAGCAGCTATTTAGGTAGGGGCTTCTCGATGAACACTGAAGCTTTCTTT.

V gene TRBV30 combines with J gene TRBJ1-4; 7 positions agree with TRBD1. Germline CDR1 and CDR2: GTSNPN and SVGIG (reference sequence). The CDR3 is 12 residues long. V dropped 7 bases and J dropped 7; count of bases not matched to a gene: 6. In DNA form, the CDR3 reads TGTGCCTACCAGGGGGAGACTGAAAAACTGTTTTTT. Its translation: CAYQGETEKLFF.

The J gene is TRBJ2-2, the V gene TRBV7-2, with D possibly matching TRBD1 (5 bases). V lost 2 bases and J lost 4, with 8 bases in between. Germline V gene sequence: CDR1 SGHTA, CDR2 FQGNSA. There are 14 residues in the CDR3. The CDR3 loop is CASSLRQITGELFF. CDR3 nucleotide sequence: TGTGCCAGCAGCTTAAGACAGATCACCGGGGAGCTGTTTTTT. The full variable domain, completed using reference TRBV7-2 and TRBJ2-2, is GAGVSQSPSNKVTEKGKDVELRCDPISGHTALYWYRQSLGQGLEFLIYFQGNSAPDKSGLPSDRFSAERTGGSVSTLTIQRTQQEDSAVYLCASSLRQITGELFFGEGSRLTVL.

This chain joins TRBV7-8 and TRBJ2-5; tentative D call: TRBD2 (6 bases). CDR3 size: 16 residues. Germline V gene sequence: CDR1 SGHVS, CDR2 FQNEAQ. V was pared by 1 base and J by 4 bases, with 16 bases between. Here the CDR3 DNA reads TGTGCCAGCAGCTTAGGGCCCGGGACTCTTTCAGAGACCCAGTACTTC. Translated, it gives CASSLGPGTLSETQYF.

The rearrangement joins TRBV18 to TRBJ2-1, with D perhaps TRBD1 (5 bases). The germline V gene encodes CDR1 KGHSH and CDR2 LQKENI. This CDR3 is built from 15 residues. Trimming shortened V by 7 bases and J by 1 base, and 14 bases separated the two germline ends. The CDR3 region has the DNA TGTGCCAGCTATGGAGACAGAGATTCCTACAATGAGCAGTTCTTC. This translates into CASYGDRDSYNEQFF.

The V call is TRBV2, the J call TRBJ2-1; 11 positions match TRBD2. The V segment lost 4 bases and the J segment 0 bases; nucleotides outside the gene matches: 14. From germline, CDR1 is SNHLY and CDR2 FYNNEI. There are 20 residues in the CDR3. CDR3 sequence (DNA): TGTGCCAGCAGTGTACTAGCGGGAGTCTATATCAAGAGCTCCTACAATGAGCAGTTCTTC. It encodes CASSVLAGVYIKSSYNEQFF.

This clone was picked up a small number of times. This chain joins TRBV7-2 and TRBJ2-5, with 11 bases aligning to TRBD2. Germline loops: CDR1 SGHTA, CDR2 FQGNSA. The CDR3 contains 14 residues. V lost 4 bases and J lost 6; bases outside the gene matches: 4. The CDR3 DNA sequence: TGTGCCAGCAGCTCTACTAGCGGGAGTAAGACCCAGTACTTC. Protein product: CASSSTSGSKTQYF.

The chain has TRBV11-3 and TRBJ1-1; the match to TRBD1 covers 7 bases. CDR3 length: 15 residues. Per the germline V gene, CDR1 is SGHNT and CDR2 is YENEEA. The J segment lost 4 bases and the V segment lost 4 bases, leaving 9 bases of the junction unmatched. The CDR3 region has the DNA TGTGCCAGCAGCTCCGAGGGGGCGGTGATCACTGAAGCTTTCTTT. It translates to CASSSEGAVITEAFF.